This entry describes one T cell receptor (beta chain). Its antigen is still unknown. Libraries were prepared by immunoSEQ multiplex PCR; TCRdb keeps only in-frame clonotypes and omits some of them. Among 2 million to 3 million clones listed, 85% to 95% were seen once. CDR3 length: 14 residues. The authors divided CD4+ cells into CD45RA+ naive and CD45RA-negative memory subsets. This record belongs to a study of shared clonotypes between healthy human individuals. Notes on the study in general: The small donor group covered limited genetic and exposure diversity.

The clonotype comes from a man in his late teens or twenties in good health. Sequencing used naive CD4+ T cells sorted from blood. Subset here: CD45RA+ positively selected. The rearrangement joins TRBV21-1 to TRBJ1-2; TRBD1, as called in the table, went unchecked against the DNA. TRBV21-1 is annotated as a pseudogene. The CDR3 nucleotides read TGTGCCAGCAGGCTATTACAGGGGTACTATGGCTACACCTTC. Its protein product is CASRLLQGYYGYTF.